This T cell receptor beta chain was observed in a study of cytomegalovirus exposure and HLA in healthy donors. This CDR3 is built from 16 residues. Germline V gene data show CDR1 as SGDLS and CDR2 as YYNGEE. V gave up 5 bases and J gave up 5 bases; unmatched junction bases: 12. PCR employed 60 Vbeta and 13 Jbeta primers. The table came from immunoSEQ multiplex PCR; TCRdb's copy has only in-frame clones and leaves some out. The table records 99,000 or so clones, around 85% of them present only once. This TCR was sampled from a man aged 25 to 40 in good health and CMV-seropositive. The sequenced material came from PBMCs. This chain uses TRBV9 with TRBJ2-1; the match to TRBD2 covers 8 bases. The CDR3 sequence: CASRAFVTGGDNEQFF. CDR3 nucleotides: TGTGCCAGCAGAGCTTTCGTAACGGGGGGGGACAATGAGCAGTTCTTC.